The rows below give T cell receptor beta chains drawn from one sample of a study of cytomegalovirus exposure and HLA in healthy donors. Sequenced by immunoSEQ multiplex PCR; TCRdb stores in-frame clones only, minus some. This table holds around 200,000 clones, 80% to 90% found once. Material for sequencing was PBMCs. The receptors derive from a girl aged 2 to 10 in good health and CMV-seropositive. Each CDR3 is given with its conserved first and last residue. Each record gives: D gene, J gene, clone size, V gene, CDR3 protein, CDR3 DNA. A D gene is named only where the DNA matches it firmly. Clone size, where shown, is once, few, many, or a class for clones that have expanded.

d_call: TRBD1
j_call: TRBJ1-6
clone_size: -
v_call: TRBV7-3
cdr3_aa: CASSYGTGHNSPLHF
cdr3_nt: TGTGCCAGCAGTTACGGGACAGGGCATAATTCACCCCTCCACTTT

d_call: -
j_call: TRBJ2-7
clone_size: -
v_call: TRBV18
cdr3_aa: CASSPVEVIAYEQYF
cdr3_nt: TGTGCCAGCTCACCAGTGGAGGTGATTGCCTACGAGCAGTACTTC

d_call: -
j_call: TRBJ2-2
clone_size: few
v_call: TRBV6-5
cdr3_aa: CASSSLGGNTGELFF
cdr3_nt: TGTGCCAGCAGTTCCTTGGGGGGAAACACCGGGGAGCTGTTTTTT

d_call: -
j_call: TRBJ2-6
clone_size: few
v_call: TRBV5-1
cdr3_aa: CASSLQGTGANVLTF
cdr3_nt: TGCGCCAGCAGCCTTCAGGGAACTGGGGCCAACGTCCTGACTTTC

d_call: -
j_call: TRBJ1-1
clone_size: -
v_call: TRBV6-6
cdr3_aa: CASSLTVLNTEAFF
cdr3_nt: TGTGCCAGCAGTTTGACAGTCCTGAACACTGAAGCTTTCTTT

d_call: TRBD2
j_call: TRBJ2-1
clone_size: -
v_call: TRBV25-1
cdr3_aa: CASSDGGGRDEQFF
cdr3_nt: TGTGCCAGCAGTGACGGGGGGGGGCGAGATGAGCAGTTCTTC

d_call: -
j_call: TRBJ1-5
clone_size: -
v_call: TRBV6-5
cdr3_aa: CARTPRGQENQPQHF
cdr3_nt: TGTGCCAGGACCCCTCGCGGGCAAGAGAATCAGCCCCAGCATTTT

d_call: TRBD1
j_call: TRBJ2-7
clone_size: -
v_call: TRBV10-3
cdr3_aa: CAIKRGQSYEQYF
cdr3_nt: TGTGCCATCAAAAGGGGACAGAGCTACGAGCAGTACTTC

d_call: TRBD2
j_call: TRBJ2-7
clone_size: once
v_call: TRBV5-1
cdr3_aa: CASQRGGAYEQYF
cdr3_nt: TGCGCCAGCCAGCGGGGGGGGGCCTACGAGCAGTACTTC

d_call: -
j_call: TRBJ2-2
clone_size: once
v_call: TRBV5-4
cdr3_aa: CASSKGVQASFTGELFF
cdr3_nt: TGTGCCAGCAGCAAAGGTGTACAGGCAAGCTTTACCGGGGAGCTGTTTTTT

d_call: TRBD1
j_call: TRBJ2-7
clone_size: -
v_call: TRBV19
cdr3_aa: CASRPWDRGGYEQYF
cdr3_nt: TGTGCCAGTAGACCCTGGGACAGGGGAGGCTACGAGCAGTACTTC

d_call: -
j_call: TRBJ2-6
clone_size: -
v_call: TRBV11-2
cdr3_aa: CASSLGRGEAGANVLTF
cdr3_nt: TGTGCCAGCAGCTTAGGCCGCGGCGAGGCTGGGGCCAACGTCCTGACTTTC

d_call: -
j_call: TRBJ2-7
clone_size: -
v_call: TRBV4-1
cdr3_aa: CASSQDPTAINYEQYF
cdr3_nt: TGCGCCAGCAGCCAAGATCCGACAGCCATAAACTACGAGCAGTACTTC

d_call: -
j_call: TRBJ2-3
clone_size: -
v_call: TRBV5-1
cdr3_aa: CASSSTSLADTQYF
cdr3_nt: TGCGCCAGCAGCTCTACTAGCCTGGCAGATACGCAGTATTTT

d_call: TRBD1
j_call: TRBJ1-1
clone_size: once
v_call: TRBV25-1
cdr3_aa: CASSEPGRGDTEAFF
cdr3_nt: TGTGCCAGCAGTGAACCGGGCAGGGGGGACACTGAAGCTTTCTTT

d_call: TRBD2
j_call: TRBJ2-7
clone_size: -
v_call: TRBV5-1
cdr3_aa: CASSLASSGGNYEQYF
cdr3_nt: TGCGCCAGCAGCTTGGCTTCCAGCGGGGGTAACTACGAGCAGTACTTC

d_call: -
j_call: TRBJ2-2
clone_size: -
v_call: TRBV5-1
cdr3_aa: CASSLAAVLNTGELFF
cdr3_nt: TGCGCCAGCAGCTTGGCGGCGGTCCTGAACACCGGGGAGCTGTTTTTT

d_call: -
j_call: TRBJ1-5
clone_size: few
v_call: TRBV2
cdr3_aa: CASSESGAYSNQPQHF
cdr3_nt: TGTGCCAGCAGTGAATCTGGAGCATATAGCAATCAGCCCCAGCATTTT

d_call: TRBD1
j_call: TRBJ2-7
clone_size: -
v_call: TRBV30
cdr3_aa: CAWSPGQGSAEQYF
cdr3_nt: TGTGCCTGGAGTCCGGGACAGGGGTCCGCCGAGCAGTACTTC

d_call: TRBD1
j_call: TRBJ2-3
clone_size: -
v_call: TRBV30
cdr3_aa: CAWSVETGTTDTQYF
cdr3_nt: TGTGCCTGGAGTGTTGAGACAGGGACCACAGATACGCAGTATTTT

d_call: -
j_call: TRBJ1-3
clone_size: -
v_call: TRBV5-1
cdr3_aa: CASSLQGPGNTIYF
cdr3_nt: TGCGCCAGCAGCTTACAGGGTCCTGGAAACACCATATATTTT

d_call: -
j_call: TRBJ2-6
clone_size: -
v_call: TRBV7-9
cdr3_aa: CASSPSGQPSSGANVLTF
cdr3_nt: TGTGCCAGCAGCCCGTCTGGACAGCCGAGCTCTGGGGCCAACGTCCTGACTTTC

d_call: TRBD1
j_call: TRBJ2-7
clone_size: -
v_call: TRBV5-1
cdr3_aa: CASSQGQLDEQYF
cdr3_nt: TGCGCCAGCAGCCAGGGACAGCTCGACGAGCAGTACTTC

d_call: -
j_call: TRBJ2-1
clone_size: once
v_call: TRBV6-5
cdr3_aa: CASRIRGSNEQFF
cdr3_nt: TGTGCCAGCAGAATAAGGGGATCGAATGAGCAGTTCTTC

d_call: -
j_call: TRBJ1-1
clone_size: -
v_call: TRBV18
cdr3_aa: CASSGPQGNTEAFF
cdr3_nt: TGTGCCAGCTCAGGTCCACAGGGGAACACTGAAGCTTTCTTT

d_call: TRBD2
j_call: TRBJ2-3
clone_size: -
v_call: TRBV2
cdr3_aa: CATEDAGGGDTQYF
cdr3_nt: TGTGCCACCGAAGACGCGGGGGGGGGAGATACGCAGTATTTT

d_call: -
j_call: TRBJ1-1
clone_size: -
v_call: TRBV25-1
cdr3_aa: CASSKLTGQNTEAFF
cdr3_nt: TGTGCCAGCAGTAAGCTTACCGGACAGAACACTGAAGCTTTCTTT

d_call: -
j_call: TRBJ2-6
clone_size: few
v_call: TRBV7-2
cdr3_aa: CASSLSIGANVLTF
cdr3_nt: TGTGCCAGCAGCTTGAGTATCGGGGCCAACGTCCTGACTTTC

d_call: -
j_call: TRBJ2-3
clone_size: -
v_call: TRBV5-1
cdr3_aa: CASSFDYTSTDTQYF
cdr3_nt: TGCGCCAGCAGCTTCGACTACACTAGCACAGATACGCAGTATTTT

d_call: -
j_call: TRBJ1-1
clone_size: -
v_call: TRBV4-1
cdr3_aa: CASSQATGNTEAFF
cdr3_nt: TGCGCCAGCAGCCAGGCCACAGGGAACACTGAAGCTTTCTTT

d_call: TRBD1
j_call: TRBJ2-1
clone_size: -
v_call: TRBV5-1
cdr3_aa: CASSPRQGGMNEQFF
cdr3_nt: TGCGCCAGCAGCCCCCGACAGGGGGGAATGAATGAGCAGTTCTTC

d_call: TRBD2
j_call: TRBJ2-7
clone_size: -
v_call: TRBV7-2
cdr3_aa: CASSLGLAVDEQYF
cdr3_nt: TGTGCCAGCAGCTTGGGACTAGCGGTCGATGAGCAGTACTTC

d_call: TRBD2
j_call: TRBJ2-7
clone_size: -
v_call: TRBV7-9
cdr3_aa: CSSSPTYGSGSPPGQYF
cdr3_nt: TGTTCCAGCAGCCCAACGTATGGTAGCGGGAGCCCGCCGGGGCAGTACTTC

d_call: TRBD1
j_call: TRBJ1-2
clone_size: once
v_call: TRBV27
cdr3_aa: CASSFTHGQGASYGYTF
cdr3_nt: TGTGCCAGCAGTTTTACCCACGGACAGGGGGCTAGCTATGGCTACACCTTC

d_call: TRBD1
j_call: TRBJ2-1
clone_size: -
v_call: TRBV7-3
cdr3_aa: CASSVDRARVNEQFF
cdr3_nt: TGTGCCAGCAGCGTGGACAGGGCCAGAGTCAATGAGCAGTTCTTC

d_call: -
j_call: TRBJ1-5
clone_size: -
v_call: TRBV27
cdr3_aa: CASSPFPPTVKNQPQHF
cdr3_nt: TGTGCCAGCAGTCCTTTCCCCCCGACTGTCAAGAATCAGCCCCAGCATTTT

d_call: TRBD2
j_call: TRBJ2-2
clone_size: -
v_call: TRBV7-2
cdr3_aa: CASSPGTSGINTGELFF
cdr3_nt: TGTGCCAGCAGTCCTGGGACTAGCGGGATAAACACCGGGGAGCTGTTTTTT

d_call: -
j_call: TRBJ1-4
clone_size: -
v_call: TRBV18
cdr3_aa: CASSHYGGRTEKLFF
cdr3_nt: TGTGCCAGCTCGCATTACGGAGGGAGAACTGAAAAACTGTTTTTT

d_call: -
j_call: TRBJ1-5
clone_size: -
v_call: TRBV4-1
cdr3_aa: CASSPEGGGPHQPQHF
cdr3_nt: TGCGCCAGCAGCCCAGAGGGGGGGGGCCCCCATCAGCCCCAGCATTTT